This TCR beta chain was identified in a study of shared clonotypes between healthy human individuals. Study-wide context: Three plates were used per donor for CD4 naive, three for CD4 memory, two for CD8 naive and one for CD8 memory. Study-wide results and limits: Clonotype sharing among donors, it was expected, would be affected by sequencing depth. Of the naive CD4 clonotypes, around 4.9% were shared across several donors.

On this clone itself: Its antigen is unidentified.

Assay used: immunoSEQ multiplex PCR; TCRdb lists only in-frame clones, some missing. The data contain 600,000 to 750,000 clones, roughly two thirds of them singletons. CDR1 and CDR2 (germline): SGHDT, YYEEEE. CDR3 length: 13 residues. With 3 bases removed from V and 6 bases from J, the gap between germline ends came to 11 bases. The TCR originated in a woman in her twenties or thirties in good health. The chain has TRBV5-6 and TRBJ2-3; no clear D gene. The sequenced sample consisted of memory CD4+ T cells sorted from blood. The subset here: CD45RA-negative fraction. CDR3 amino acids: CASSSRYVDTQYF. The CDR3, as DNA: TGTGCCAGCAGCTCTCGCTACGTCGATACGCAGTATTTT.